The source of this T cell receptor (beta chain) is a study of OX40 agonist ivuxolimab in advanced cancers. For the study at large: An agonistic human IgG2 monoclonal antibody against OX40 (CD134) was given. Dose-escalation subjects each had hepatocellular carcinoma, melanoma, renal cell or head and neck cancer.

This CDR3 contains 15 residues. V was clipped by 0 bases and J by 3 bases, with 12 bases between them. The germline V gene has CDR1 SGHRS and CDR2 YFSETQ. Only in-frame clones appear in the TCRdb table, and some are missing; sequencing was by immunoSEQ multiplex PCR. Among roughly 87,000 clones listed, approximately 90% were seen once. This chain joins TRBV5-1 and TRBJ1-1, with D perhaps matching TRBD1 (5 bases). The source of this sequence is an adult with an advanced solid tumor such as melanoma, head and neck, liver or kidney cancer. Sequencing used CD4+ or CD8+ T cells sorted from blood, obtained in a trial of the OX40 agonist ivuxolimab. The CDR3 sequence is CASSLEGRPDTEAFF. CDR3 DNA sequence: TGCGCCAGCAGCTTGGAGGGGAGACCGGACACTGAAGCTTTCTTT.